Given below is one T cell receptor (beta chain) in context. Its antigen remains unknown. The assay was immunoSEQ multiplex PCR, and TCRdb's table has in-frame clones only and misses some. This sample has more than 150,000 clones, with about nine tenths found just once. Timing groups of about 4 and about 12 weeks for second doses were pooled. The entry originates in a study of T cell responses to AZD1222 COVID-19 vaccine. Regarding the study as a whole: The CD4 TCRs associated with vaccination extended across spike and predominated at 160-218 and 743-854. Clonal diversity may have been underestimated in mostly white British donors. Among those given AZD1222, only six were seropositive at baseline.

The V end lost 4 bases, the J end lost 5 bases, and 15 bases lay between the germline ends. CDR3 length: 15 amino acids. Germline V CDR1 and CDR2: MGHRA, YSYEKL. This chain connects TRBV4-1 to TRBJ1-5, with D possibly being TRBD1 (5 bases). The sample consisted of peripheral blood, taken 28 days after the second AZD1222 dose. The origin of this receptor is an adult who received the AZD1222 COVID-19 vaccine. The CDR3 is CASSRELFRDQPQHF. Here the CDR3 DNA reads TGCGCCAGCAGCCGAGAACTCTTCAGGGATCAGCCCCAGCATTTT.